This TCR beta chain was sequenced in a study of T cell responses to AZD1222 COVID-19 vaccine. In its sample, this clone was seen once. Its antigen is unknown. The CDR3 loop spans 13 amino acids. Looked up from germline, CDR1 is MNHEY and CDR2 is SVGAGI. Trimming took 7 bases from V and 10 from J; bases not matched to a gene: 9. The data were produced by immunoSEQ multiplex PCR, yet TCRdb's version contains in-frame clones alone and is incomplete. The sample lists about 140,000 clones; around nine tenths were seen once. Study findings and constraints: Compared with day 0, the breadth and depth of the Spike-specific TCR repertoire rose significantly after two doses of AZD1222.

This chain links TRBV6-5 with TRBJ2-1; 8 bases match TRBD2. The receptor was derived from an adult in good health. This material consisted of peripheral blood, taken on day 0 of AZD1222 vaccination. CDR3 loop: CASTAGGEGEQFF. Written as DNA, the CDR3 is TGTGCCAGCACGGCGGGAGGCGAGGGGGAGCAGTTCTTC.